This TCR beta chain was obtained from a study of T cell repertoires in cytomegalovirus infection. Study at large: Recently identified HLA-C-restricted CMV epitopes and well-studied HLA-B-restricted CMV epitopes were used by the study. Indications came from public TCR beta signatures; they pointed to CMV infection and to a matching HLA type.

Concerning this clonotype: Its antigen remains unknown.

TCRdb fed the reads into MiXCR, producing one record per CDR3 protein. The sample lists roughly 920,000 distinct CDR3 sequences; roughly 30% were seen once. Study-level results: Dominating the ex vivo response were HLA-C-restricted CMV-specific TCR beta clonotypes. The study identified carriers of CMV plus the relevant HLA from cumulative public TCR beta family frequency.

The V end was cut by 7 bases, the J end by 2 bases, with 14 bases between. Germline loops: CDR1 LNHDA, CDR2 SQIVND (reference sequence). The CDR3 loop spans 15 amino acids. This sample comprised cultured CD8+ T cells from PBMCs, obtained from culture after CMV antigen stimulation. This receptor was identified in a human donor in good health (CMV status not recorded). Some clones in this sample may be carry-over from other donors' samples. The rearrangement links TRBV19 to TRBJ2-2; the D is unclear. CDR3 residues: CASTTDEANTGELFF. The CDR3 region has the DNA TGTGCCAGTACCACCGACGAGGCCAACACCGGGGAGCTGTTTTTT.